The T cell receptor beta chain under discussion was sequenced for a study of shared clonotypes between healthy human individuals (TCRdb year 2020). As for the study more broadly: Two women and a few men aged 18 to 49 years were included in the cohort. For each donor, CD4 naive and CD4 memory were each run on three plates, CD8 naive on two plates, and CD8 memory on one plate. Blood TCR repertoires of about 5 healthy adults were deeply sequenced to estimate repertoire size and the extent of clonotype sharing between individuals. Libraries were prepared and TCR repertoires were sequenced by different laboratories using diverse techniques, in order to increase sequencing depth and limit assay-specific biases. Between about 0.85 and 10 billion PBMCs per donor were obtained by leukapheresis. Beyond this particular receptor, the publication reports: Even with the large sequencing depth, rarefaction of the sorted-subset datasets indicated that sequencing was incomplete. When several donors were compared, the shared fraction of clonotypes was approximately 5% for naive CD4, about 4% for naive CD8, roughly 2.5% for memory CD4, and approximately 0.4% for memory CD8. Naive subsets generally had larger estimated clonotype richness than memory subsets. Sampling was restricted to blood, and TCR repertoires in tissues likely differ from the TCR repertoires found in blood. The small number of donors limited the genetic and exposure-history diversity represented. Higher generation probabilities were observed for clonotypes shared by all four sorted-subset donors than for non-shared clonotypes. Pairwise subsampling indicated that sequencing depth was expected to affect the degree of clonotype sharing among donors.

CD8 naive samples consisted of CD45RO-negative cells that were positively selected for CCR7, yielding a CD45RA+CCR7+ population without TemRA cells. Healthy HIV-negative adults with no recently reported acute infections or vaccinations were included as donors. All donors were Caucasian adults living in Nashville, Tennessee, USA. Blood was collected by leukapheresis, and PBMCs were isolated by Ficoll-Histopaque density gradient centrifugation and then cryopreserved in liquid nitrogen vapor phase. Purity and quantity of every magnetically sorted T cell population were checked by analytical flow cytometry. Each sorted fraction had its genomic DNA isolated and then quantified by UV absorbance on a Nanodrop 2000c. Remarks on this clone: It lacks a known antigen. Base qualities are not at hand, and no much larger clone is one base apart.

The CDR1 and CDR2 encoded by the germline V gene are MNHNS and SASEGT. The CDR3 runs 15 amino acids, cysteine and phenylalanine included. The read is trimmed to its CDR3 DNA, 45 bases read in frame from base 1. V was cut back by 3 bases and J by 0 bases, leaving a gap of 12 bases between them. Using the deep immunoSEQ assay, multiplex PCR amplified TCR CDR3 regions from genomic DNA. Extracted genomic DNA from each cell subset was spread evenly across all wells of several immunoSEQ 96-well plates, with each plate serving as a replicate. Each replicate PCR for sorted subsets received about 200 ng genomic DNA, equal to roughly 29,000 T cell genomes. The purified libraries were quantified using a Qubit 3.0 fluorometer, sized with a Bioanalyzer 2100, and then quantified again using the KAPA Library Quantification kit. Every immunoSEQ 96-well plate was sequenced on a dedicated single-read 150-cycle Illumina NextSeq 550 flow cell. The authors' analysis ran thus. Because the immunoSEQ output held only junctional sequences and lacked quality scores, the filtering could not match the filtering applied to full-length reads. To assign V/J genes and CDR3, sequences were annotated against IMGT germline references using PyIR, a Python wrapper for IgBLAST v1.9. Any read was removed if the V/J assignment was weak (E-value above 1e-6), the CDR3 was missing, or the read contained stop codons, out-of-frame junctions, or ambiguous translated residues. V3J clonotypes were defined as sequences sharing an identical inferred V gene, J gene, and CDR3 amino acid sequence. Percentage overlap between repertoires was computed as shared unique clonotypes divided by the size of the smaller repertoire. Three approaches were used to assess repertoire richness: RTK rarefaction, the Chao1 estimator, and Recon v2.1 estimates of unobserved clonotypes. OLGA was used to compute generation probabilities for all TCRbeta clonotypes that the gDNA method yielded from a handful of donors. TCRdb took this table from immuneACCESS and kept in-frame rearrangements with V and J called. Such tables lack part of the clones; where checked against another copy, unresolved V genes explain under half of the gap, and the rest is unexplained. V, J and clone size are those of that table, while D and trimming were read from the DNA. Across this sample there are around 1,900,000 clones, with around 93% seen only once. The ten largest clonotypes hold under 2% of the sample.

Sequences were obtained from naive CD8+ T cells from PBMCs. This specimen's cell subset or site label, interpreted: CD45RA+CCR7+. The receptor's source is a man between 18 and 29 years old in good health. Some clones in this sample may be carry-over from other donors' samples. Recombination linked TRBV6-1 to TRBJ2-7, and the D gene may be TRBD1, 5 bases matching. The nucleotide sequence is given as TGTGCCAGCAGTGAGGACACGACTCTCTCCTACGAGCAGTACTTC. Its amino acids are CASSEDTTLSYEQYF.